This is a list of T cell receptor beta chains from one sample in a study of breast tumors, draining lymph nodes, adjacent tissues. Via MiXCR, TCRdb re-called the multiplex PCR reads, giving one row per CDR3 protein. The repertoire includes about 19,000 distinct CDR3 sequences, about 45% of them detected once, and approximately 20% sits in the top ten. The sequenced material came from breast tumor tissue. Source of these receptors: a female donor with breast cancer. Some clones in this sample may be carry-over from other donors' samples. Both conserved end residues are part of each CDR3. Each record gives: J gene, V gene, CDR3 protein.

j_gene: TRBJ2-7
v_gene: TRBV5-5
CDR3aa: CASSTRTRRDEQYF

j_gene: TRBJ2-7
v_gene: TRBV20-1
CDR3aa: CSAKASGGTRTYEQYF

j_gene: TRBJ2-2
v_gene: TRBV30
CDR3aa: CAWSLSTGGIGGLFF

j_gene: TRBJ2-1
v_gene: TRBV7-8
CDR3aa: CASSLEWSSYNEQLF

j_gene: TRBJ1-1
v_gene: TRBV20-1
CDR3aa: CSVGTRDYTEAFF

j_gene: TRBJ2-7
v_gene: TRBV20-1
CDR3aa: CSVRSGGLHNYEQYF

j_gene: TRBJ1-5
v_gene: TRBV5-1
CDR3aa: CASSLEGARDQPQHF

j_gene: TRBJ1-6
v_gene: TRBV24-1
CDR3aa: CATSAQRNSPLHF

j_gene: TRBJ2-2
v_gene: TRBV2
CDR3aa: CASSRSGELFF

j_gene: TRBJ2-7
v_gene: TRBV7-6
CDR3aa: CASSGNTGTSAYEQYF

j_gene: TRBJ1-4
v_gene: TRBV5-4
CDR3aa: CASSLENNEKLFF

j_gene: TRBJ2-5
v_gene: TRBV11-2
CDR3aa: CASSSLDYAPRETQYF

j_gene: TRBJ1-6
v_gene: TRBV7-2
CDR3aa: CASSPRDRDNSPLHF

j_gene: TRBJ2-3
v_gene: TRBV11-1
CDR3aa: CAGSAGVGITDTQYF

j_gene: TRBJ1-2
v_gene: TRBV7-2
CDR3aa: CASSLATAAAYGYTF

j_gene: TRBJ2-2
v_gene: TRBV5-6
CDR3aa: CASSLCRGLTGELFF

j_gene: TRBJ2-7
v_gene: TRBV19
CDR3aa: CASRPAGVRTYEQYF

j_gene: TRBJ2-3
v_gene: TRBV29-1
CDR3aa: CSVTLSGTQYF

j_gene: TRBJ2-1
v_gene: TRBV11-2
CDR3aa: CASSLGGENYNEQFF

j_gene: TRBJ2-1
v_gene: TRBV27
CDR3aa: CASSCTDTYNERFF

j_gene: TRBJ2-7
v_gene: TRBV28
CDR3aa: CASREGGYEQYF

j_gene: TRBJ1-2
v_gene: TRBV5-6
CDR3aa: CASSLAGPRDYGYTF

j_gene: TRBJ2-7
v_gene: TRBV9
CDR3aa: CASSVGPGGERTFYEQYF

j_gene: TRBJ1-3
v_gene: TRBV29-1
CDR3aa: CSVEVGHGNTIYF

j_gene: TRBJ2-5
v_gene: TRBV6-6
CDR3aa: CASRRGLETQYF

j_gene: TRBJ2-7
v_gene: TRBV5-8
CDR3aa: CASSRQGDNEQYF

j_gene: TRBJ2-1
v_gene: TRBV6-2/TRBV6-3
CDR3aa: CASSSARGRTPYNEQFF

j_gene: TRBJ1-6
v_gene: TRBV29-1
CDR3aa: CSGHRGFNSPLHF

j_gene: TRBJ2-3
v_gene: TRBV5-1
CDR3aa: CASSWGLAGESDTQYF

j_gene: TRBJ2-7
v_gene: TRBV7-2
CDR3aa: CASSDFHSYEQYF

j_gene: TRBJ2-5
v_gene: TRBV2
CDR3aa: CASILARPQETQYF

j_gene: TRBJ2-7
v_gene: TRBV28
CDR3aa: CASSTKVTLPFYEQYF

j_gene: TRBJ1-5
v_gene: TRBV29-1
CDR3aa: CSVTSGTNQPQHF

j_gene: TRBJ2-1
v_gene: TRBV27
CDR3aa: CATALAGTNEQFF

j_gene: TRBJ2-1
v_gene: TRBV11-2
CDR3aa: CASSLDWNNEQFF

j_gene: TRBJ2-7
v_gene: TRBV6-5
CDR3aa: CASSSGTSGPYEQYF

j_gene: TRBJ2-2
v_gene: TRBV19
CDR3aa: CASSRTGYSTGELFF

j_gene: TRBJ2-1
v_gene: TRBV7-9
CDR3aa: CASSPQGRGTSGYNEQFF

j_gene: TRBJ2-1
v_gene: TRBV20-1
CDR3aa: CRGEQGGNEQFF

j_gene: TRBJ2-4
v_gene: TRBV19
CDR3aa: CASSDPPGPLCF

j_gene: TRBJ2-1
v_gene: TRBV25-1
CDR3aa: CASSDLGQGRSYNEQFF

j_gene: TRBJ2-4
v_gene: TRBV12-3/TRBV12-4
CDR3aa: CASSPPGTHLYIQYF

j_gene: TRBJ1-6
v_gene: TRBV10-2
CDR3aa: CASSEGDSPLHF

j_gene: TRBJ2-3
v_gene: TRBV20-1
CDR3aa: CSARTSGGLPQYF

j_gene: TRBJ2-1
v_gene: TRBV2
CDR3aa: CASSAGRDSYNEQFF

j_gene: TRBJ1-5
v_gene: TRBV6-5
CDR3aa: CASSGQKETQHF

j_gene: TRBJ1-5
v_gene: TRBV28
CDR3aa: CASRPSTGSQPQHF

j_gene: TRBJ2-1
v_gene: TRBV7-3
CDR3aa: CASSLGLAGDEQFF

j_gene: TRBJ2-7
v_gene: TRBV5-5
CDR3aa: CASSWDWPEEYF

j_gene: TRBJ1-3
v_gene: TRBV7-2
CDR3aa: CASSSWGGRSGNTIYF

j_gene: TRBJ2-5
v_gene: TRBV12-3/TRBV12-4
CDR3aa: CASSLGTSGEETQYF

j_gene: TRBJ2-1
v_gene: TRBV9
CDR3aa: CASSVNSGISYNEQFF

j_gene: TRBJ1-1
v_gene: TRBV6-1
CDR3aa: CASKVGTEINTEAFF

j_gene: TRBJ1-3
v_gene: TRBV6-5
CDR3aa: CASSPRGISGNTIYF

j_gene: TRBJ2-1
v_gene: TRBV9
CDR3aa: CASSASGRSPYNEQFF